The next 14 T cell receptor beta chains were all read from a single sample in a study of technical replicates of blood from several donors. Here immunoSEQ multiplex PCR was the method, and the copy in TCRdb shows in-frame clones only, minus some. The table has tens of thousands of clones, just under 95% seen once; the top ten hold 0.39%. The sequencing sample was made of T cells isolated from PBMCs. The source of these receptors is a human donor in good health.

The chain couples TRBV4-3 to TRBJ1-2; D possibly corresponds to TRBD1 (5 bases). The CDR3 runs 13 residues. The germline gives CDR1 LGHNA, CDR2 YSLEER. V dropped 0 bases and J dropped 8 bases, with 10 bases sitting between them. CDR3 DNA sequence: TGCGCCAGCAGCCAAGATGGGGCTGGGGGCTACACCTTC. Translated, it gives CASSQDGAGGYTF.

CDR3 sequence reads: CASKPATGGLRSNQPQHF. Here the CDR3 DNA reads TGTGCCAGCAAGCCGGCGACAGGGGGCCTGAGGAGCAATCAGCCCCAGCATTTT. The chain carries TRBV27 and TRBJ1-5; 10 bases fit TRBD1. V was pared by 7 bases and J by 1 base, with 13 bases of the junction left unmatched. Per germline, CDR1 MNHEY and CDR2 SMNVEV (reference sequence). The length of the CDR3 is 18 residues.

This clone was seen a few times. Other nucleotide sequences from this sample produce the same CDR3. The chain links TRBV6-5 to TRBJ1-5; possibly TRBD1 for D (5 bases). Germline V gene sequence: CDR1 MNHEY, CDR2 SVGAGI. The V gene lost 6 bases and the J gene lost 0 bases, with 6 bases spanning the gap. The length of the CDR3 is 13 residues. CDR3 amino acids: CASRGVSNQPQHF. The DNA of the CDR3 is TGTGCCAGCAGAGGGGTTAGCAATCAGCCCCAGCATTTT.

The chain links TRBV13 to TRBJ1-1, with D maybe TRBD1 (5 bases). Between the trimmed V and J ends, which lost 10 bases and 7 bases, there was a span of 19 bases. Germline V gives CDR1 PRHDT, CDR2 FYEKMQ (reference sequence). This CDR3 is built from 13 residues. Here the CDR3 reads CATLVRDALEAFF. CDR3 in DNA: TGTGCCACCCTAGTGCGGGACGCACTTGAAGCTTTCTTT.

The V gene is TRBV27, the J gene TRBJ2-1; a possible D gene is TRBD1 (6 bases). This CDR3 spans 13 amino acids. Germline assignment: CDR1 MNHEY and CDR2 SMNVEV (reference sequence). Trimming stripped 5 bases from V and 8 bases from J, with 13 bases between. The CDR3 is CASSLWRTDEQFF. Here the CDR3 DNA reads TGTGCCAGCAGTCTATGGAGGACAGATGAGCAGTTCTTC.

The CDR3 DNA reads as TGCGCCAGCAGTGAGATGGTAGCTGAGACCCAGTACTTC. This translates into CASSEMVAETQYF. The chain recombines TRBV10-2 with TRBJ2-5; unclear D gene. CDR3 length: 13 amino acids. Germline-derived CDR1 and CDR2 are WSHSY and SAAADI. Deletions cut 2 bases from V and 5 bases from J, with 9 bases between.

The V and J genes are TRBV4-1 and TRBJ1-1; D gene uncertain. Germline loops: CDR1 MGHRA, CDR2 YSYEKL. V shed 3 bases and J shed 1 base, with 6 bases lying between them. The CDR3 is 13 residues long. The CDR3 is CASSHRQNTEAFF. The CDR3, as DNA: TGCGCCAGCAGCCACCGACAGAACACTGAAGCTTTCTTT.

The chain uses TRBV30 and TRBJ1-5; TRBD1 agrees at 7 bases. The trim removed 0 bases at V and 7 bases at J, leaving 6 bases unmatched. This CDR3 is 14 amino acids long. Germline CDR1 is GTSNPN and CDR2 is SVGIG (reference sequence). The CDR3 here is CAWSVRQGGQPQHF. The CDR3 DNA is TGTGCCTGGAGTGTACGCCAGGGGGGCCAGCCCCAGCATTTT. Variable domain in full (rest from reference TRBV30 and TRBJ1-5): SQTIHQWPATLVQPVGSPLSLECTVEGTSNPNLYWYRQAAGRGLQLLFYSVGIGQISSEVPQNLSASRPQDRQFILSSKKLLLSDSGFYLCAWSVRQGGQPQHFGDGTRLSIL.

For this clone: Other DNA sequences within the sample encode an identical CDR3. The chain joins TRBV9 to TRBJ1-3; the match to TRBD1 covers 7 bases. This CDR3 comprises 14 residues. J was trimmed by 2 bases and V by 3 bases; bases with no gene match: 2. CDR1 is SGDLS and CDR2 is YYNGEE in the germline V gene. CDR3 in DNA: TGTGCCAGCAGCGCCCAGGGGGCTGGAAACACCATATATTTT. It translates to CASSAQGAGNTIYF.

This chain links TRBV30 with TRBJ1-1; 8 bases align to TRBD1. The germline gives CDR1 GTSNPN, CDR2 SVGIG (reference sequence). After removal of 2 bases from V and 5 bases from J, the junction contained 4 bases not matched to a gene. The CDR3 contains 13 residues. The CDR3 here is CAWSPTGETEAFF. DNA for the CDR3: TGTGCCTGGAGTCCGACAGGGGAGACTGAAGCTTTCTTT.

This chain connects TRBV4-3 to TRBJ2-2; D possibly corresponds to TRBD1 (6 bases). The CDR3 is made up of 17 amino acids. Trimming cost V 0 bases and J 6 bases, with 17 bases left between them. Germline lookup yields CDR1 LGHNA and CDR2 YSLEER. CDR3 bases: TGCGCCAGCAGCCAAGATAGGGGCAGGGGATTGTCCGGGGAGCTGTTTTTT. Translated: CASSQDRGRGLSGELFF.

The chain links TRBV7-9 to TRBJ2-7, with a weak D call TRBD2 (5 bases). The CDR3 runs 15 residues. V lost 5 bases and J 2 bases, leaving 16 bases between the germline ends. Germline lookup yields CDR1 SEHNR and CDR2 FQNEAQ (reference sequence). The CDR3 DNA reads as TGTGCCAGCAGCCTCGCGGGTTCCCGACCCTACGAGCAGTACTTC. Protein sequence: CASSLAGSRPYEQYF.

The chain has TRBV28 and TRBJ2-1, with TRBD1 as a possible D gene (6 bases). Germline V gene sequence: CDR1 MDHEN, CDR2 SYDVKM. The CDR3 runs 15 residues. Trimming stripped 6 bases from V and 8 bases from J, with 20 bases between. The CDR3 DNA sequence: TGTGCCAGCAGCGTCTCCGGGACAATGGTGGATGAGCAGTTCTTC. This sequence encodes CASSVSGTMVDEQFF.

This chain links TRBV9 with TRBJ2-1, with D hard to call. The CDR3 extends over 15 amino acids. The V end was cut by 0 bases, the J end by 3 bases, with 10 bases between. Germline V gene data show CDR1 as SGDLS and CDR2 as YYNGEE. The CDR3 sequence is CASSVDLRLYNEQFF. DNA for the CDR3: TGTGCCAGCAGCGTAGATCTCCGACTCTACAATGAGCAGTTCTTC.